The 4 T cell receptor beta chains below all came from one sample that was sequenced in a study of blood T cell repertoires in COVID-19. Sequencing used immunoSEQ multiplex PCR; TCRdb keeps in-frame clones, though not all of them. The table shows under 150,000 clones, with roughly 82% occurring only once. Material for sequencing was peripheral blood. The receptor set was obtained from a man aged 80 or over with acute or convalescent COVID-19.

The V gene is TRBV24-1, the J gene TRBJ1-4; TRBD1 matches 9 bases. Trimming removed 4 bases from V and 6 bases from J; junction bases left unmatched: 5. CDR3 length equals 15 residues. Germline V gives CDR1 KGHDR, CDR2 SFDVKD. This chain's CDR3 is CATSDPGQGDEKLFF. CDR3 in DNA: TGTGCCACCAGTGACCCGGGACAGGGAGATGAAAAACTGTTTTTT.

The chain is built from TRBV7-2 and TRBJ1-4; 8 bases match TRBD1. The CDR3 loop spans 15 amino acids. After removal of 1 base from V and 7 bases from J, the junction contained 5 bases not matched to a gene. Germline lookup yields CDR1 SGHTA and CDR2 FQGNSA. CDR3 nucleotides: TGTGCCAGCAGCTTAGTCCCCCAGGGGGCTGAAAAACTGTTTTTT. Protein product: CASSLVPQGAEKLFF.

In this sample, this clone turned up once. This chain connects TRBV2 to TRBJ1-4; D possibly corresponds to TRBD1 (5 bases). V was clipped by 5 bases and J by 10 bases, with 17 bases between them. Per the germline V gene, CDR1 is SNHLY and CDR2 is FYNNEI. The length of the CDR3 is 14 residues. CDR3 in DNA: TGTGCCAGCAGTCCCGGGTCCTGGGGGGGAAAACTGTTTTTT. Its protein product is CASSPGSWGGKLFF.

The CDR3 DNA reads TGTGCCAGTAGTCCCTCCCGGGAACACGAGCAGTTCTTC. It yields the protein CASSPSREHEQFF. The rearrangement joins TRBV19 to TRBJ2-1, with D perhaps matching TRBD2 (5 bases). Trimming shortened V by 5 bases and J by 10 bases, and 15 bases separated the two germline ends. The CDR3 spans 13 residues. CDR1 LNHDA and CDR2 SQIVND come from the germline V gene (reference sequence).